The 27 T cell receptor beta chains presented below share a single source sample, sequenced in a study of blood T cell repertoires in COVID-19. Here immunoSEQ multiplex PCR was the method, and the copy in TCRdb shows in-frame clones only, minus some. The sample records roughly 120,000 clones, over 75% being singletons. The sample was peripheral blood. These TCRs come from a man aged 45-65 years with acute or convalescent COVID-19.

The chain recombines TRBV5-1 with TRBJ1-4; 9 bases are shared with TRBD1. The CDR3 runs to 14 residues. Trimming removed 4 bases from V and 5 bases from J; junction bases left unmatched: 3. From germline, CDR1 is SGHRS and CDR2 YFSETQ. The CDR3 here is CASSVDRGNEKLFF. DNA of the CDR3: TGCGCCAGCAGCGTGGACAGGGGAAATGAAAAACTGTTTTTT.

This sequence joins TRBV24-1 and TRBJ1-1, with a tentative D call TRBD1 (6 bases). Per germline, CDR1 KGHDR and CDR2 SFDVKD. Trimming pared 2 bases from V and 11 bases from J, leaving 23 bases between. The CDR3 totals 16 residues. In nucleotides, the CDR3 is TGTGCCACCAGTGATTCCTCCCCCGGCTCAGGGGTGATGGCTTTCTTT. Residues: CATSDSSPGSGVMAFF.

The chain is built from TRBV14 and TRBJ1-1; D might be TRBD1 (5 bases). This CDR3 spans 13 amino acids. CDR1 is SGHDN, CDR2 FVKESK, per germline. The V end lost 4 bases, the J end lost 4 bases, and 10 bases lay between the germline ends. The CDR3 DNA reads as TGTGCCAGCAGCCGCGCGGGGGGCACTGAAGCTTTCTTT. Its protein is CASSRAGGTEAFF.

V usage is TRBV5-5 and J usage is TRBJ1-2; 7 nucleotides match TRBD1. Germline CDR1 SGHKS, CDR2 YYEKEE (reference sequence). The CDR3 runs to 15 residues. The ends lost 4 bases at V and 4 bases at J; junction bases unmatched: 10. CDR3 region: CASSPEAGGSYGYTF. In nucleotides, the CDR3 is TGTGCCAGCAGCCCGGAGGCAGGGGGTTCCTATGGCTACACCTTC.

The V gene is TRBV7-3, the J gene TRBJ2-3, with D possibly TRBD2 on 6 matching bases. Deletions cut 5 bases from V and 1 base from J, with 10 bases between. CDR3 length equals 14 residues. Looked up from germline, CDR1 is SGHTA and CDR2 is FQGTGA. CDR3 protein: CASSPGGGTDTQYF. For the CDR3, the DNA is TGTGCCAGCAGCCCGGGCGGGGGCACAGATACGCAGTATTTT. The full variable domain, rest sourced from reference TRBV7-3 and TRBJ2-3, is GAGVSQTPSNKVTEKGKYVELRCDPISGHTALYWYRQSLGQGPEFLIYFQGTGAADDSGLPNDRFFAVRPEGSVSTLKIQRTERGDSAVYLCASSPGGGTDTQYFGPGTRLTVL.

This chain links TRBV5-6 with TRBJ1-5, with 11 bases matching TRBD1. This CDR3 has 15 amino acids. V dropped 4 bases and J dropped 6; count of bases not matched to a gene: 6. Germline CDR1 is SGHDT and CDR2 is YYEEEE. CDR3 protein: CASSAGQGGSQPQHF. The CDR3 DNA is TGTGCCAGCAGCGCGGGACAGGGGGGGAGTCAGCCCCAGCATTTT.

The rearrangement links TRBV18 to TRBJ2-2; 7 bases line up with TRBD2. The CDR3 covers 15 residues. Germline V gives CDR1 KGHSH, CDR2 LQKENI. J lost 2 bases, V lost 8 bases, and 8 bases had no gene match. The CDR3 nucleotides are TGTGCCAGCCCCCGGGAGGTCGCCAACACCGGGGAGCTGTTTTTT. Its protein is CASPREVANTGELFF.

This clone was observed a single time. This chain connects TRBV19 to TRBJ1-4; possible D gene TRBD1, 5 bases. V gave up 3 bases and J gave up 7 bases, with 18 bases separating them. The CDR3 sequence is 16 residues long. Germline-derived CDR1 and CDR2 are LNHDA and SQIVND (reference sequence). The CDR3 region has the DNA TGTGCCAGTAGTATCGGGGGGAAATTCTGGGCTGAAAAACTGTTTTTT. Residues: CASSIGGKFWAEKLFF.

The chain uses TRBV28 and TRBJ1-6, with D perhaps TRBD1 (6 bases). CDR1 and CDR2 from the germline V gene are MDHEN and SYDVKM. Between the trimmed V and J ends, which lost 6 bases and 9 bases, there was a span of 24 bases. The CDR3 is made up of 17 amino acids. The CDR3 region is CASRRSGTGTRGSPLHF. The CDR3 DNA is TGTGCCAGCAGACGCTCCGGAACAGGGACCCGGGGTTCACCCCTCCACTTT.

The sample holds a few counts of this clone. V usage is TRBV27 and J usage is TRBJ1-6; D may be TRBD1 (5 bases). Looked up from germline, CDR1 is MNHEY and CDR2 is SMNVEV (reference sequence). The length of the CDR3 is 13 residues. Trimming shortened V by 5 bases and J by 15 bases, and 17 bases separated the two germline ends. This chain's CDR3 is CASSRGDGSVLHF. CDR3 DNA sequence: TGTGCCAGCAGTCGCGGGGACGGGTCCGTCCTCCACTTT.

The chain employs TRBV11-2 and TRBJ1-1; D unresolved. Germline V lookup: CDR1 SGHAT, CDR2 FQNNGV. This CDR3 is 14 amino acids long. Trimming took off 4 bases at V and 1 base at J, with 10 bases between the two ends. CDR3 loop: CASSSGIGNTEAFF. The CDR3, as DNA: TGTGCCAGCAGCTCAGGAATAGGGAACACTGAAGCTTTCTTT.

The chain joins TRBV7-9 to TRBJ1-1; the D gene is possibly TRBD1 (6 bases). The germline V and J ends were trimmed by 4 bases and 5 bases, with 11 bases remaining between them. The germline V gene encodes CDR1 SEHNR and CDR2 FQNEAQ (reference sequence). The CDR3 spans 13 residues. CDR3 sequence: CASSSRGGTEAFF. CDR3 DNA: TGTGCCAGCAGCTCAAGGGGGGGTACTGAAGCTTTCTTT.

The CDR3 reads CASSGPGQGALTSTDTQYF. For the CDR3, the DNA is TGTGCCAGCAGCGGACCGGGACAGGGGGCCCTGACTAGCACAGATACGCAGTATTTT. The chain couples TRBV7-9 to TRBJ2-3; 12 nucleotides align to TRBD1. This CDR3 is built from 19 residues. The ends lost 5 bases at V and 0 bases at J; junction bases unmatched: 12. The V gene's germline CDR1 is SEHNR and CDR2 FQNEAQ (reference sequence). Variable domain in full (rest from reference TRBV7-9 and TRBJ2-3): DTGVSQNPRHKITKRGQNVTFRCDPISEHNRLYWYRQTLGQGPEFLTYFQNEAQLEKSRLLSDRFSAERPKGSFSTLEIQRTEQGDSAMYLCASSGPGQGALTSTDTQYFGPGTRLTVL.

The J gene is TRBJ2-7, the V gene TRBV5-1; 10 bases map to TRBD1. Germline V gene data show CDR1 as SGHRS and CDR2 as YFSETQ. The CDR3 loop spans 12 amino acids. CDR3 sequence reads: CDQRDRGYEQYV. CDR3 nucleotide sequence: TGCGACCAGCGGGACAGGGGATACGAGCAGTACGTC.

The J gene is TRBJ2-5, the V gene TRBV14, with 8 bases identical to TRBD2. CDR1 and CDR2 (germline): SGHDN, FVKESK. Losses at the gene ends were 4 bases for V and 5 bases for J; bases not matched to a gene: 9. The CDR3 is 15 residues long. The CDR3 here is CASSRAGGLRETQYF. CDR3 sequence (DNA): TGTGCCAGCAGCCGGGCGGGGGGCCTGAGGGAGACCCAGTACTTC. Supplemented by reference TRBV14 and TRBJ2-5, the full variable domain reads EAGVTQFPSHSVIEKGQTVTLRCDPISGHDNLYWYRRVMGKEIKFLLHFVKESKQDESGMPNNRFLAERTGGTYSTLKVQPAELEDSGVYFCASSRAGGLRETQYFGPGTRLLVL.

V gene TRBV5-5 combines with J gene TRBJ1-1; 12 positions agree with TRBD1. This CDR3 region has 16 residues. With 3 bases clipped from V and 0 bases from J, the junction kept 3 bases outside the gene matches. Germline lookup yields CDR1 SGHKS and CDR2 YYEKEE (reference sequence). The CDR3 protein is CASSSRDRGLNTEAFF. The CDR3 DNA reads as TGTGCCAGCAGCTCCCGGGACAGGGGGCTGAACACTGAAGCTTTCTTT.

The chain has TRBV6-6 and TRBJ1-1; 9 bases fit TRBD1. The length of the CDR3 is 13 residues. Germline CDR1 reads MNHNY; CDR2 reads SVGAGI (reference sequence). V was clipped by 4 bases and J by 11 bases; unmatched bases: 8. The DNA for the CDR3 is TGTGCCAGCAGTTCCGGGACAGGGATAATGGCTTTCTTT. Amino acids: CASSSGTGIMAFF.

The rearrangement joins TRBV6-1 to TRBJ2-7; TRBD2 aligns across 7 bases. The CDR3 is 14 amino acids. Germline assignment: CDR1 MNHNS and CDR2 SASEGT. J was trimmed by 8 bases and V by 1 base; bases with no gene match: 8. The CDR3 protein is CASSEGGTGGKQYV. In DNA, the CDR3 is TGTGCCAGCAGTGAAGGAGGAACGGGGGGTAAGCAGTACGTC.

The V call is TRBV4-1, the J call TRBJ2-2; D possibly corresponds to TRBD2 (5 bases). Trimming cost V 4 bases and J 3 bases, with 9 bases left between them. The CDR3 runs to 14 residues. Germline V gene lookup returns CDR1 MGHRA and CDR2 YSYEKL. This CDR3 is CASSLGADTGELFF. In nucleotides, the CDR3 is TGCGCCAGCAGCCTGGGAGCAGACACCGGGGAGCTGTTTTTT.

The chain employs TRBV19 and TRBJ1-2; perhaps TRBD1 as D (6 bases). This CDR3 region has 15 residues. Germline V gene data show CDR1 as LNHDA and CDR2 as SQIVND (reference sequence). V lost 5 bases and J 2 bases, leaving 15 bases between the germline ends. The CDR3: CASSPQTGLNYGYTF. CDR3 in DNA: TGTGCCAGTAGTCCTCAGACAGGCTTAAACTATGGCTACACCTTC.

This chain uses TRBV9 with TRBJ1-5, with 9 nucleotides matching TRBD1. V gave up 3 bases and J gave up 6 bases; unmatched junction bases: 4. The CDR3 runs to 14 residues. CDR1 is SGDLS, CDR2 YYNGEE, per germline. Here the CDR3 reads CASSGTGGGQPQHF. The CDR3 bases are TGTGCCAGCAGCGGAACAGGGGGCGGTCAGCCCCAGCATTTT.

The chain uses TRBV18 and TRBJ1-1; TRBD1 matches 9 bases. CDR1 KGHSH and CDR2 LQKENI come from the germline V gene. Trimming removed 6 bases from V and 0 bases from J; junction bases left unmatched: 8. The CDR3 loop spans 16 amino acids. The CDR3 region has the DNA TGTGCCAGCTCGCCCGGGACAGGGCAATTGAACACTGAAGCTTTCTTT. Translating gives CASSPGTGQLNTEAFF.

This clone came up a few times. The chain links TRBV29-1 to TRBJ2-7; possibly TRBD1 for D (5 bases). V was pared by 6 bases and J by 10 bases, with 19 bases between. Germline V gene sequence: CDR1 SQVTM, CDR2 ANQGSEA. CDR3 length: 12 amino acids. Written as DNA, the CDR3 is TGCAGCGTCACCATTGACACGGACAAACAGTACTTC. It is translated as CSVTIDTDKQYF.

This chain uses TRBV28 with TRBJ2-7; a weak D match, TRBD2 (6 bases). The germline V gene has CDR1 MDHEN and CDR2 SYDVKM. V dropped 5 bases and J dropped 3 bases, with 14 bases sitting between them. The CDR3 is 14 amino acids. CDR3 residues: CASSIGTFDYEQYF. CDR3 coding DNA: TGTGCCAGCAGTATCGGGACTTTTGACTACGAGCAGTACTTC. The full variable domain, rest sourced from reference TRBV28 and TRBJ2-7, is DVKVTQSSRYLVKRTGEKVFLECVQDMDHENMFWYRQDPGLGLRLIYFSYDVKMKEKGDIPEGYSVSREKKERFSLILESASTNQTSMYLCASSIGTFDYEQYFGPGTRLTVT.

The chain uses TRBV10-3 and TRBJ2-7; D is perhaps TRBD1 (6 bases). The CDR3 length is 13 residues. Per the germline V gene, CDR1 is ENHRY and CDR2 is SYGVKD. V was cut by 2 bases and J by 3 bases, with 8 bases left in between. This chain's CDR3 is CAISETGFYEQYF. The DNA for the CDR3 is TGTGCCATCAGTGAGACAGGGTTCTACGAGCAGTACTTC.

This clone was detected a few times. J is TRBJ1-2 and V is TRBV29-1; D unclear. Trimming shortened V by 4 bases and J by 1 base, and 7 bases separated the two germline ends. Per germline, CDR1 SQVTM and CDR2 ANQGSEA. The CDR3 covers 12 residues. CDR3 amino acids: CSVGPINYGYTF. The CDR3 DNA reads TGCAGCGTTGGGCCAATTAACTATGGCTACACCTTC.

In DNA form, the CDR3 reads TGCAGTGCTAATGAACAGGGATGGGATGGCTACACCTTC. This codes for CSANEQGWDGYTF. The chain has TRBV20-1 and TRBJ1-2; the D gene is possibly TRBD1 (6 bases). This CDR3 has 13 amino acids. Germline V gene lookup returns CDR1 DFQATT and CDR2 SNEGSKA (reference sequence). Trimming cost V 4 bases and J 6 bases, with 15 bases left between them.